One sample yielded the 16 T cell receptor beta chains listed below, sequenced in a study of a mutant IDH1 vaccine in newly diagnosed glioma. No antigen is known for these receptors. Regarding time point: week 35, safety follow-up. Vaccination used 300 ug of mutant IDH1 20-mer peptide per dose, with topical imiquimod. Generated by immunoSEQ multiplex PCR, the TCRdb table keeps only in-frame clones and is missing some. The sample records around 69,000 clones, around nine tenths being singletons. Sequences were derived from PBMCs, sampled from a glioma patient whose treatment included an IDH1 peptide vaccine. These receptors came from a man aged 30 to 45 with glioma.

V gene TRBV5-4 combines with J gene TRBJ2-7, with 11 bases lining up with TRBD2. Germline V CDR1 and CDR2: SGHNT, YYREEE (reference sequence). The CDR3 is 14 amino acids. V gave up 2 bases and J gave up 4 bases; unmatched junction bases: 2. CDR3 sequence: CASSFLAGGYEQYF. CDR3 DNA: TGTGCCAGCAGCTTTCTAGCGGGAGGTTACGAGCAGTACTTC.

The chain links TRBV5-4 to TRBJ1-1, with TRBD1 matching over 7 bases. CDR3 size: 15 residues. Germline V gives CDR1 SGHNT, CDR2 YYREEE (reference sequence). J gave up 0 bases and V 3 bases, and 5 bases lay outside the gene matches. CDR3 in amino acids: CASSSWDSLNTEAFF. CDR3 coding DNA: TGTGCCAGCAGCTCGTGGGACAGCCTGAACACTGAAGCTTTCTTT.

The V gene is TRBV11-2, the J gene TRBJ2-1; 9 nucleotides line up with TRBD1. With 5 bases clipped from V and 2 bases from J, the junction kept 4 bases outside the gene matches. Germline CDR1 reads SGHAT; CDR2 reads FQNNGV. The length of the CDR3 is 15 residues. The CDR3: CASSLGQGPYNEQFF. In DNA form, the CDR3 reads TGTGCCAGCAGCCTGGGACAGGGTCCCTACAATGAGCAGTTCTTC.

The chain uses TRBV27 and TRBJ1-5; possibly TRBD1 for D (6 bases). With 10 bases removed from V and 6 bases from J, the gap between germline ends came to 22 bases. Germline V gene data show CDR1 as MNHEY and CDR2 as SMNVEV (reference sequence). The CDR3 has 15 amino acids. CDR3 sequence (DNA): TGTGCCACCCAGAGGAGTGGGGGCCGGGGTCAGCCCCAGCATTTT. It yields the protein CATQRSGGRGQPQHF.

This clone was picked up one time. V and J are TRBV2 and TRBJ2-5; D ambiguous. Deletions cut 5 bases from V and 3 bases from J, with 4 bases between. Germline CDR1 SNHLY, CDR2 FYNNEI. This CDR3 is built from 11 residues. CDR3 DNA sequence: TGTGCCAGCAGTCACGAAGAGACCCAGTACTTC. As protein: CASSHEETQYF.

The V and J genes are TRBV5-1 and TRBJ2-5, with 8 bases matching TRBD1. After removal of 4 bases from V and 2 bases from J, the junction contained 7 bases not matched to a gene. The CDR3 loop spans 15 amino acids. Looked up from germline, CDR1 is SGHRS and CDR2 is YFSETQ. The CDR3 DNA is TGCGCCAGCAGCACGGGGACAGGACTTCAAGAGACCCAGTACTTC. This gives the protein CASSTGTGLQETQYF. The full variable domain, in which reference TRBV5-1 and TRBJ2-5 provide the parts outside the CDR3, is KAGVTQTPRYLIKTRGQQVTLSCSPISGHRSVSWYQQTPGQGLQFLFEYFSETQRNKGNFPGRFSGRQFSNSRSEMNVSTLELGDSALYLCASSTGTGLQETQYFGPGTRLLVL.

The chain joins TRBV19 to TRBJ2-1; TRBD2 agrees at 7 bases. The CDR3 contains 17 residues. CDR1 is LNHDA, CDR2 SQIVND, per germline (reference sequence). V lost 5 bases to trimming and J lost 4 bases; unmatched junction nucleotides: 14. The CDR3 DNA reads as TGTGCCAGTAGTTCTCTCTTTCGGGGGGAATCGTACAATGAGCAGTTCTTC. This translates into CASSSLFRGESYNEQFF. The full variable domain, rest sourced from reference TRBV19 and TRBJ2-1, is DGGITQSPKYLFRKEGQNVTLSCEQNLNHDAMYWYRQDPGQGLRLIYYSQIVNDFQKGDIAEGYSVSREKKESFPLTVTSAQKNPTAFYLCASSSLFRGESYNEQFFGPGTRLTVL.

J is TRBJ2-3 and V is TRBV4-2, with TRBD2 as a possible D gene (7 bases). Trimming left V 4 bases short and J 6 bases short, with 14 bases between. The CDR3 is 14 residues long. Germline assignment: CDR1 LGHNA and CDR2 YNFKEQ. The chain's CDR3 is CASSLRGGEDTQYF. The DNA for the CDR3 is TGTGCCAGCAGCCTTAGGGGGGGGGAGGATACGCAGTATTTT.

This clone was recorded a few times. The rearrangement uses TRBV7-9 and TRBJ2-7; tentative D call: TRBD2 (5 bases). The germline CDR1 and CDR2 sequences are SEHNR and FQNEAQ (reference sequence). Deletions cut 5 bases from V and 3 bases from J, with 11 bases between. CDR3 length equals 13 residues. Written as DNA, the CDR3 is TGTGCCAGCAGCCTCCGGACTGACTACGAGCAGTACTTC. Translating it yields CASSLRTDYEQYF.

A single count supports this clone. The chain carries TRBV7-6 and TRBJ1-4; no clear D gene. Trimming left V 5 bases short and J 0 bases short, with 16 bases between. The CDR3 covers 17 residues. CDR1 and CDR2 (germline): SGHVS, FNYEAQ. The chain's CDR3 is CASSPAAVYSTNEKLFF. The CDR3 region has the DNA TGTGCCAGCAGCCCTGCTGCGGTTTACTCAACTAATGAAAAACTGTTTTTT.

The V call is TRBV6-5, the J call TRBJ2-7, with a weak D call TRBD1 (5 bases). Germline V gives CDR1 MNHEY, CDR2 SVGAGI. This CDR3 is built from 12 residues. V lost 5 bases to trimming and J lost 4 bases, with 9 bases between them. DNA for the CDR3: TGTGCCAGCAGTCACAAGGGGTACGAGCAGTACTTC. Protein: CASSHKGYEQYF.

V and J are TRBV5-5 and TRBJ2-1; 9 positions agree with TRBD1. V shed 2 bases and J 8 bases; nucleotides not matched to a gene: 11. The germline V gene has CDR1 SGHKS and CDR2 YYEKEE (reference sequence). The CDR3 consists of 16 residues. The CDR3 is CASSFRSGQGRDEQFF. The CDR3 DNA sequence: TGTGCCAGCAGCTTCCGTTCAGGACAGGGGAGGGATGAGCAGTTCTTC.

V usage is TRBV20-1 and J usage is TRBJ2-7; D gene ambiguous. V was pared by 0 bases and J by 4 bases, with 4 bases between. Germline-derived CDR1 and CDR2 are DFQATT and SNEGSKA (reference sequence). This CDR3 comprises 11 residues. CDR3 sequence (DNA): TGCAGTGCTAGAGAGGGGTACGAGCAGTACTTC. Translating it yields CSAREGYEQYF.

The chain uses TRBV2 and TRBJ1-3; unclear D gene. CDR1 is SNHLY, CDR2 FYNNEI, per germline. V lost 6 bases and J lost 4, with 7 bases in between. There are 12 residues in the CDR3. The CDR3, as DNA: TGTGCCAGCAGAGATGACGGAAACACCATATATTTT. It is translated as CASRDDGNTIYF.

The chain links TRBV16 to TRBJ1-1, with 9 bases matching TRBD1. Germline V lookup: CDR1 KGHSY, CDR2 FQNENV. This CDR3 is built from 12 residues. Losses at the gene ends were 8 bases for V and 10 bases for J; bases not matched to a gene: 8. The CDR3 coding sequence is TGTGCCAGCCGGGACAGGGCCCTGGGAGCTTTCTTT. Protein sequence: CASRDRALGAFF.

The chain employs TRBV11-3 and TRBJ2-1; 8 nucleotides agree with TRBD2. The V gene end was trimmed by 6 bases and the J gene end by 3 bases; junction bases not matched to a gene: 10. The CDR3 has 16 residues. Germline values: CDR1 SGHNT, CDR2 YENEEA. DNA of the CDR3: TGTGCCAGCAGTCTGGGTGCGGGGGGCCGCTACAATGAGCAGTTCTTC. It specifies CASSLGAGGRYNEQFF.